These 15 T cell receptor beta chains share one sample of origin, sequenced in a study of cytomegalovirus exposure and HLA in healthy donors. This table comes from immunoSEQ multiplex PCR, and its TCRdb copy is limited to in-frame clones, with some not included. In the table there are 150,000 to 200,000 clones, 84% of which are singletons. Sequencing was performed on PBMCs. The receptors here all came from a man between 18 and 35 years old in good health and CMV-seropositive.

This clone was counted between two and nine times. The rearrangement uses TRBV7-5 and TRBJ1-5; the table's D call TRBD1 went unverified against the DNA. TRBV7-5 is annotated as a pseudogene. The CDR3 consists of 12 residues. In nucleotides, the CDR3 is TGTGTCAGGGGGGACACCAATCAGCCCCAGCATTTT. Amino acids: CVRGDTNQPQHF.

In its sample, this clone was seen a few times. The chain combines TRBV6-6 with TRBJ2-1; a weak D match, TRBD2 (5 bases). Germline V gives CDR1 MNHNY, CDR2 SVGAGI (reference sequence). The CDR3 length is 13 residues. V lost 0 bases to trimming and J lost 8 bases, with 8 bases between them. The DNA of the CDR3 is TGTGCCAGCAGTTACTCGGAGAGGGATGAGCAGTTCTTC. Amino acid sequence: CASSYSERDEQFF.

V usage is TRBV19 and J usage is TRBJ2-2; possibly TRBD2 for D (5 bases). In germline, CDR1 is LNHDA, CDR2 SQIVND (reference sequence). The V and J ends lost 7 bases and 4 bases respectively, with 16 bases between them. CDR3 length: 15 residues. The CDR3 DNA follows: TGTGCCAGTACCTCGCAAGGACTGATCACCGGGGAGCTGTTTTTT. It translates to CASTSQGLITGELFF.

This clone was counted between two and nine times. The DNA for the CDR3 is TGTGCCAGCAGCCCATCTACAGCGGCAATCACAGATACGCAGTATTTT. This sequence encodes CASSPSTAAITDTQYF. This chain links TRBV7-2 with TRBJ2-3; perhaps TRBD2 as D (5 bases). The length of the CDR3 is 16 residues. Trimming took 5 bases from V and 2 from J, leaving 17 bases between them. Germline assignment: CDR1 SGHTA and CDR2 FQGNSA.

V is TRBV7-9 and J is TRBJ1-2; weak D call: TRBD1 (5 bases). Looked up from germline, CDR1 is SEHNR and CDR2 is FQNEAQ (reference sequence). This CDR3 is built from 14 residues. The V gene lost 1 base and the J gene lost 8 bases, with 14 bases spanning the gap. The CDR3 loop reads CASSLVGGFQGYTF. The CDR3 DNA follows: TGTGCCAGCAGCTTAGTCGGGGGATTTCAGGGCTACACCTTC.

This clone was seen ten or more times. J is TRBJ2-5 and V is TRBV15, with TRBD1 as a possible D gene (6 bases). V dropped 0 bases and J dropped 2 bases, with 16 bases sitting between them. The length of the CDR3 is 17 residues. Germline CDR1 LNHNV, CDR2 YYDKDF (reference sequence). The CDR3, as DNA: TGTGCCACCAGCAGAGATTTAACAGGGATGATTCAAGAGACCCAGTACTTC. As protein: CATSRDLTGMIQETQYF.

This sequence joins TRBV7-2 and TRBJ2-3; a weak D match, TRBD1 (6 bases). Trimming stripped 5 bases from V and 3 bases from J, with 15 bases between. The germline CDR1 and CDR2 sequences are SGHTA and FQGNSA. This CDR3 is 15 amino acids long. The CDR3 sequence: CASSPGAGVTDTQYF. CDR3 in DNA: TGTGCCAGCAGCCCCGGGGCAGGGGTAACAGATACGCAGTATTTT.

This clone was observed a single time. The chain has TRBV7-6 and TRBJ2-1; D gene uncertain. Trimming shortened V by 4 bases and J by 0 bases, and 4 bases separated the two germline ends. The CDR3 sequence is 13 residues long. Germline loops: CDR1 SGHVS, CDR2 FNYEAQ. CDR3 in DNA: TGTGCCAGCAGCTCCGGCTCCTACAATGAGCAGTTCTTC. Its translation: CASSSGSYNEQFF.

The V call is TRBV6-1, the J call TRBJ1-2, with TRBD1 matching 9 bases. Germline V lookup: CDR1 MNHNS, CDR2 SASEGT. Unmatched junction bases numbered 13, after V lost 2 bases and J lost 6 bases. CDR3 length: 17 residues. CDR3 DNA: TGTGCCAGCAGTGAATTCCTATCACAGGGGGCGCTTGATGGCTACACCTTC. Its translation: CASSEFLSQGALDGYTF.

The rearrangement joins TRBV6-1 to TRBJ2-7, with TRBD2 identical over 10 bases. V was clipped by 8 bases and J by 3 bases; unmatched bases: 4. The CDR3 is 13 residues long. Germline V gene data show CDR1 as MNHNS and CDR2 as SASEGT. CDR3: CASLGLANYEQYF. CDR3 DNA: TGTGCCAGCCTGGGACTAGCGAACTACGAGCAGTACTTC.

The chain is built from TRBV18 and TRBJ2-7; TRBD1 aligns across 7 bases. The V gene end was trimmed by 3 bases and the J gene end by 0 bases; junction bases not matched to a gene: 2. The CDR3 runs 14 residues. The V gene's germline CDR1 is KGHSH and CDR2 LQKENI. The CDR3 reads CASSPRQGSYEQYF. The DNA of the CDR3 is TGTGCCAGCTCACCGAGACAGGGCTCCTACGAGCAGTACTTC.

In this sample, this clone turned up once. CDR3 protein: CASQPSSGSYEQYF. The CDR3 DNA sequence: TGCGCCAGCCAGCCATCTAGCGGCTCCTACGAGCAGTACTTC. The genes are TRBV10-2 and TRBJ2-7, with 7 bases matching TRBD2. CDR3 length: 14 amino acids. The V gene end was trimmed by 8 bases and the J gene end by 0 bases; junction bases not matched to a gene: 7. Looked up from germline, CDR1 is WSHSY and CDR2 is SAAADI.

V usage is TRBV28 and J usage is TRBJ1-1; 7 positions agree with TRBD1. Germline values: CDR1 MDHEN, CDR2 SYDVKM. Trimming cost V 4 bases and J 0 bases; bases outside gene matches: 5. The CDR3 has 15 amino acids. The CDR3 sequence is CASSSRGQLNTEAFF. The CDR3 coding sequence is TGTGCCAGCAGTTCCCGGGGACAGTTGAACACTGAAGCTTTCTTT.

The gene calls are TRBV6-5 and TRBJ2-7, with 8 bases lining up with TRBD2. CDR3 length: 13 residues. Per germline, CDR1 MNHEY and CDR2 SVGAGI. Unmatched junction bases numbered 5, after V lost 8 bases and J lost 2 bases. Written as DNA, the CDR3 is TGTGCCAGCCGGGCGGGGGGCACCTACGAGCAGTACTTC. It yields the protein CASRAGGTYEQYF.

This clone has more than one count but fewer than ten. The chain carries TRBV6-4 and TRBJ2-2; TRBD1 is a possible D gene (5 bases). Germline values: CDR1 MRHNA, CDR2 SNTAGT. The CDR3 is made up of 15 amino acids. V was pared by 3 bases and J by 0 bases, with 8 bases between. The CDR3 sequence is CASSESGSNTGELFF. Here the CDR3 DNA reads TGTGCCAGCAGTGAATCAGGGTCGAACACCGGGGAGCTGTTTTTT.